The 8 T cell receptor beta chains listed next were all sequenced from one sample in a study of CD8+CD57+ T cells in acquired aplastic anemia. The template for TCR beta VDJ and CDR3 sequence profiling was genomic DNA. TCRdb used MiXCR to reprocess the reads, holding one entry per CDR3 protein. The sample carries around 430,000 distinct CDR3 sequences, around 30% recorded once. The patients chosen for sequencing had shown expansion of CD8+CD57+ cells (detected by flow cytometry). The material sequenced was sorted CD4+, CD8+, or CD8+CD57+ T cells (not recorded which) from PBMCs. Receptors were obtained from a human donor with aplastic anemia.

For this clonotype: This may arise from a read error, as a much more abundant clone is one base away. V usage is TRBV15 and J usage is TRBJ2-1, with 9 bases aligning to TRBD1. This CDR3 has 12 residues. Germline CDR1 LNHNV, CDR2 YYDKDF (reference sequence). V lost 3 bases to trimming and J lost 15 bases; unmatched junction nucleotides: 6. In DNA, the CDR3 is TGTGCCACCAGCAGCGATAAGGGACAGGGGTTCTTC. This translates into CATSSDKGQGFF.

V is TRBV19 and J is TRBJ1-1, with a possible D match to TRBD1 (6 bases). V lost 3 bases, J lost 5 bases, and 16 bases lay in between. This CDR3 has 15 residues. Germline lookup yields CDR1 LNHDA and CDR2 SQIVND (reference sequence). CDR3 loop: CASSISPGAGTEAFF. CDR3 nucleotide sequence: TGTGCCAGTAGTATTTCCCCGGGGGCGGGTACTGAAGCTTTCTTT.

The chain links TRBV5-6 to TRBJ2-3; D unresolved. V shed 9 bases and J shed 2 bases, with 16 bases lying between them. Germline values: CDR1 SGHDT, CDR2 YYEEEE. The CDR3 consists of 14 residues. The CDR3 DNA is TGTGCCACCAGTGATCTGCATAACACAGATACGCAGTATTTT. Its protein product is CATSDLHNTDTQYF.

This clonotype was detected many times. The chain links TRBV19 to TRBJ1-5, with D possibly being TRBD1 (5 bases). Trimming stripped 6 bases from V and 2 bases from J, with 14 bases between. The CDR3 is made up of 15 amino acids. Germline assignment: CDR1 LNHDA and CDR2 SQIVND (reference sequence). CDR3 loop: CASSNTRGGNQPQHF. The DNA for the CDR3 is TGTGCCAGTAGCAACACCCGAGGGGGCAATCAGCCCCAGCATTTT.

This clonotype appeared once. CDR3 residues: CASSYRATPSSYNSPLHF. The CDR3 coding sequence is TGTGCCAGCAGTTACAGGGCAACTCCCAGCTCCTATAATTCACCCCTCCACTTT. J is TRBJ1-6 and V is TRBV28, with D possibly being TRBD1 (6 bases). CDR1 and CDR2 (germline): MDHEN, SYDVKM. This CDR3 region has 18 residues. Trimming removed 4 bases from V and 0 bases from J, with 16 bases in between.

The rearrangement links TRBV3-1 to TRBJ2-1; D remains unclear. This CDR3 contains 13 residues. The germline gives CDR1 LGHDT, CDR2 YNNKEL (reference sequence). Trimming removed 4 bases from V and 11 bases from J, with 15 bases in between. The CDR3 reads CASSRDDGRKQFF. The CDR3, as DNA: TGTGCCAGCAGCCGAGACGACGGAAGGAAGCAGTTCTTC.

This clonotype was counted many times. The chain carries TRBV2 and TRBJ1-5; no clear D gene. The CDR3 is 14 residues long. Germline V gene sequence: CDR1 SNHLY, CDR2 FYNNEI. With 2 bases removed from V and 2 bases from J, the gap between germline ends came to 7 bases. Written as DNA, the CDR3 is TGTGCCAGCAGTGAAATAAGTGGCAATCAGCCCCAGCATTTT. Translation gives CASSEISGNQPQHF.

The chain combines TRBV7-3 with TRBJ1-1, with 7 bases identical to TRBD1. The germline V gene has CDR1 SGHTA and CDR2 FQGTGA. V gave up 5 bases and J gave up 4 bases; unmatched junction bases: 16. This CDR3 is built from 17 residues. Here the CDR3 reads CASSHARVTGKSTEAFF. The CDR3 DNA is TGTGCCAGCAGCCACGCGAGGGTGACAGGGAAGAGCACTGAAGCTTTCTTT.